This TCR beta chain was documented in a study of T cell changes during pregnancy in multiple sclerosis. Profiling relied on immunoSEQ multiplex PCR, and the TCRdb table lists in-frame clones only, not all of them. The sample carries under 35,000 clones, roughly 84% recorded once. The CDR3 spans 16 residues. Germline CDR1 reads SGHNT; CDR2 reads YYREEE (reference sequence). V gave up 4 bases and J gave up 3 bases, with 19 bases separating them. The clonotype comes from a female donor with multiple sclerosis, enrolled in a pregnancy study. The rearrangement joins TRBV5-4 to TRBJ1-2, with D possibly TRBD1 on 6 matching bases. The specimen comprised CD8+ T cells from peripheral blood mononuclear cells, sampled after pregnancy. In DNA, the CDR3 is TGTGCCAGCAGCCAAGTAGCACCAGGGGCACACTATGGCTACACCTTC. It specifies CASSQVAPGAHYGYTF.